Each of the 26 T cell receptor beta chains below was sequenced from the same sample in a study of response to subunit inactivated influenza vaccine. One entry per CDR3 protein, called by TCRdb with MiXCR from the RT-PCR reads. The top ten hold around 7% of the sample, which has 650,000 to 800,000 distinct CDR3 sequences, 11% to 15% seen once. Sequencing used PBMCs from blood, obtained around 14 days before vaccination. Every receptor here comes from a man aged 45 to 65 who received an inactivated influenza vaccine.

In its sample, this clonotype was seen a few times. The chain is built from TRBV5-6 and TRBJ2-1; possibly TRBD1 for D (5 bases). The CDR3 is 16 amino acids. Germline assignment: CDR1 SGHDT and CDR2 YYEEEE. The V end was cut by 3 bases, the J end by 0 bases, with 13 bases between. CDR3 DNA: TGTGCCAGCAGCTCAGGGCCTACCAACTCCTACAATGAGCAGTTCTTC. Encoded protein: CASSSGPTNSYNEQFF. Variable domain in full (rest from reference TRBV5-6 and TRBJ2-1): DAGVTQSPTHLIKTRGQQVTLRCSPKSGHDTVSWYQQALGQGPQFIFQYYEEEERQRGNFPDRFSGHQFPNYSSELNVNALLLGDSALYLCASSSGPTNSYNEQFFGPGTRLTVL.

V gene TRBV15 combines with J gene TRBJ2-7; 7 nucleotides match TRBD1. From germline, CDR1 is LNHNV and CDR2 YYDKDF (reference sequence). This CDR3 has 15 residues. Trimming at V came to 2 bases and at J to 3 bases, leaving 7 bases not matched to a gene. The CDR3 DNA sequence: TGTGCCACCAGCAGACTAAGACAGGGAGACTACGAGCAGTACTTC. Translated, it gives CATSRLRQGDYEQYF.

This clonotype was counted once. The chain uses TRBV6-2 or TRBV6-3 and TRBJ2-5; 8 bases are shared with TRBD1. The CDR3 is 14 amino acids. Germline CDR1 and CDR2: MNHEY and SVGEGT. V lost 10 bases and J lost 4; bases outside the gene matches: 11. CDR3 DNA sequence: TGTGCCACCCTCGTCGGCAGGGGGCGAGAGACCCAGTACTTC. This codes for CATLVGRGRETQYF.

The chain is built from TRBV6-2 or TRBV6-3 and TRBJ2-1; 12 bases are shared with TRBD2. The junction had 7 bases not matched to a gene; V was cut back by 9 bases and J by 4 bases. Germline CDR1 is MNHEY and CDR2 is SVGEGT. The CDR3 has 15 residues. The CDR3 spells CASWTSGIPYNEQFF. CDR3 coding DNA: TGTGCCAGTTGGACTAGCGGGATTCCTTACAATGAGCAGTTCTTC.

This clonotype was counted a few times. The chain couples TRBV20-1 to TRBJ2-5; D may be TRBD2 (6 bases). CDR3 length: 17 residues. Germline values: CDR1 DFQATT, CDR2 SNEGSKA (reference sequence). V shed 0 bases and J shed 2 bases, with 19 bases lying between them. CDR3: CSARDRGVVADQETQYF. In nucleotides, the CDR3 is TGCAGTGCTAGAGATCGAGGTGTAGTAGCGGATCAAGAGACCCAGTACTTC.

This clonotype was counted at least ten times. The CDR3 spells CASSRTGSVEKLFF. The CDR3 DNA is TGTGCCAGCAGCCGGACAGGGTCAGTTGAAAAACTGTTTTTT. The chain couples TRBV7-9 to TRBJ1-4; 8 bases match TRBD1. Germline trimming cut 5 bases from V and 7 bases from J; bases unmatched to any gene: 6. From germline, CDR1 is SEHNR and CDR2 FQNEAQ (reference sequence). The CDR3 consists of 14 residues.

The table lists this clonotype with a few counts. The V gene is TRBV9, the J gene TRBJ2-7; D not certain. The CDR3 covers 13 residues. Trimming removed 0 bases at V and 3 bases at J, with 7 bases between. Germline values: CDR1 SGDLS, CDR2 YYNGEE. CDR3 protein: CASSVAPHYEQYF. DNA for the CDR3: TGTGCCAGCAGCGTAGCTCCGCACTACGAGCAGTACTTC.

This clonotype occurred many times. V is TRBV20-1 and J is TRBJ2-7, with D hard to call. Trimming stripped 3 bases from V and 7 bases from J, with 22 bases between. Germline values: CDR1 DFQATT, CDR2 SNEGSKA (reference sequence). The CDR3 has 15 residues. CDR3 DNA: TGCAGTGCTAGGGCCATGTTAGGCACAGATGAGGAGCAGTACTTC. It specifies CSARAMLGTDEEQYF.

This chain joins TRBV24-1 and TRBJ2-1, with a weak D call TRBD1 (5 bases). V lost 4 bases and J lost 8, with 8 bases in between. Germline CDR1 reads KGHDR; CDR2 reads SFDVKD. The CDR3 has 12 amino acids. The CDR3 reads CATSETADEQFF. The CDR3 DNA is TGTGCCACCAGTGAGACAGCCGATGAGCAGTTCTTC.

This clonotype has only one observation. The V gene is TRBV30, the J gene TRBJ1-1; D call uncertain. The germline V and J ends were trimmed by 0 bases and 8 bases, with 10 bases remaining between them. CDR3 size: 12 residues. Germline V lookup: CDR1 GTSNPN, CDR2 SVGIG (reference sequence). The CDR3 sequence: CAWSVQQIEAFF. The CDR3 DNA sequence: TGTGCCTGGAGTGTACAACAGATCGAAGCTTTCTTT.

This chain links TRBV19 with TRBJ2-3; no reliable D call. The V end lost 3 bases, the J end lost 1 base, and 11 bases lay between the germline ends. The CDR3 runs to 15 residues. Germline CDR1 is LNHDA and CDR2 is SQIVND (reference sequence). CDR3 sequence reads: CASSMTGLRTDTQYF. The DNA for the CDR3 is TGTGCCAGTAGTATGACGGGTCTGCGCACAGATACGCAGTATTTT.

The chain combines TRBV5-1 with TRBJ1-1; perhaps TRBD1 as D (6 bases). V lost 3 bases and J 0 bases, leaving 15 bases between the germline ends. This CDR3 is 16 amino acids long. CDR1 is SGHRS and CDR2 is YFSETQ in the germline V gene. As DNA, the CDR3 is TGCGCCAGCAGCTCGGGGCAGGGGCCGATGAACACTGAAGCTTTCTTT. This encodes CASSSGQGPMNTEAFF.

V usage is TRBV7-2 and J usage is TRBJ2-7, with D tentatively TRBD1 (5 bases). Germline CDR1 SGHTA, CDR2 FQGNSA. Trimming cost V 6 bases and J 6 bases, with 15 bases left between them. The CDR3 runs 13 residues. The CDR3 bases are TGTGCCAGCAGTATAGGGGTTTACGGCGAGCAGTACTTC. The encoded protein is CASSIGVYGEQYF.

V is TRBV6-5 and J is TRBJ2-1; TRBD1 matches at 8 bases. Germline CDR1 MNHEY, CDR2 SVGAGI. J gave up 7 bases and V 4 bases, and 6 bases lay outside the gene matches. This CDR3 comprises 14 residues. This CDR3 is CASSFRTGRNEQFF. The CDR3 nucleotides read TGTGCCAGCAGTTTTCGGACAGGGAGAAATGAGCAGTTCTTC.

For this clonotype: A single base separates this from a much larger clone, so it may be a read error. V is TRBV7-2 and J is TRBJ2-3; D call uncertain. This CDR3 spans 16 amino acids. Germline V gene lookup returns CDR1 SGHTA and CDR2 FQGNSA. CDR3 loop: CASSLGPPLSTETQYF. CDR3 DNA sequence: TGTGCCAGCAGCTTGGGCCCTCCTCTGAGCACAGAGACGCAGTATTTT. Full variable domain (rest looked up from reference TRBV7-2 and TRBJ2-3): GAGVSQSPSNKVTEKGKDVELRCDPISGHTALYWYRQSLGQGLEFLIYFQGNSAPDKSGLPSDRFSAERTGGSVSTLTIQRTQQEDSAVYLCASSLGPPLSTETQYFGPGTRLTVL.

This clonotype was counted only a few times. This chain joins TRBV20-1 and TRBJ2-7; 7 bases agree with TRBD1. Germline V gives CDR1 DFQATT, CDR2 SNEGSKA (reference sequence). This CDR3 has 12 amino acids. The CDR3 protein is CSARQGYNEQYF. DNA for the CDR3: TGCAGCGCCCGACAGGGTTATAACGAGCAGTACTTC.

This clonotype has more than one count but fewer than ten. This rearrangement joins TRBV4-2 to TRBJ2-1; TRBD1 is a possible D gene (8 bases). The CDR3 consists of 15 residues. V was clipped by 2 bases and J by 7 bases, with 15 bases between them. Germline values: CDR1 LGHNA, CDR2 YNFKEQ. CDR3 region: CASSQTGGGSNEQFF. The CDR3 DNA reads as TGTGCCAGCAGCCAAACAGGGGGGGGGTCGAATGAGCAGTTCTTC.

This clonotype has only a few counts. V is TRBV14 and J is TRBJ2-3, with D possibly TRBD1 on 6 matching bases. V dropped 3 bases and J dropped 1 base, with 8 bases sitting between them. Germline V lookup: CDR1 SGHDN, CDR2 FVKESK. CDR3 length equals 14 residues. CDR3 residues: CASSQDRRTDTQYF. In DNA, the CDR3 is TGTGCCAGCAGCCAGGACAGACGCACAGATACGCAGTATTTT.

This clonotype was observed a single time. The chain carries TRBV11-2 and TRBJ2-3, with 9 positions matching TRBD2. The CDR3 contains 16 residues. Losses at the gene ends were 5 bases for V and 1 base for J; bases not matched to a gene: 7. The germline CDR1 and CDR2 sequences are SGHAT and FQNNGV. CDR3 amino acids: CASSPKWTSGTDTQYF. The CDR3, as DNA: TGTGCCAGCAGCCCTAAATGGACTAGCGGCACAGATACGCAGTATTTT. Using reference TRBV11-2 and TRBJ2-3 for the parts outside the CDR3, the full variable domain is EAGVAQSPRYKIIEKRQSVAFWCNPISGHATLYWYQQILGQGPKLLIQFQNNGVVDDSQLPKDRFSAERLKGVDSTLKIQPAKLEDSAVYLCASSPKWTSGTDTQYFGPGTRLTVL.

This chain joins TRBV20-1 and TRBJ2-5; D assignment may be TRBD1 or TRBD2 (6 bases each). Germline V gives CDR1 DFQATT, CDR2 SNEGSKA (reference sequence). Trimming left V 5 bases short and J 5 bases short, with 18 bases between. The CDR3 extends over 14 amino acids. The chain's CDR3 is CSAGGLGARETQYF. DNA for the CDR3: TGCAGTGCTGGGGGGTTGGGGGCCAGGGAGACCCAGTACTTC.

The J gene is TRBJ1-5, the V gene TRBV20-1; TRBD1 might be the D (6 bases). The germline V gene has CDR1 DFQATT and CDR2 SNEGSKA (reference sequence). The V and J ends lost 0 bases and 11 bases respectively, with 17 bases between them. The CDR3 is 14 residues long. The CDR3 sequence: CSARDERVQGSQHF. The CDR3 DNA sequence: TGCAGTGCTAGAGATGAAAGGGTCCAGGGGTCCCAGCATTTT.

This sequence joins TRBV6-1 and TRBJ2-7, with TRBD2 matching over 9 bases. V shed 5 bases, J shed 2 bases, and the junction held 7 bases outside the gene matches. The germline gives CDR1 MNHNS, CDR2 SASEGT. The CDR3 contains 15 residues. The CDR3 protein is CASSRGTSPTYEQYF. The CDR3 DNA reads TGTGCCAGCAGTAGGGGGACTAGCCCGACCTACGAGCAGTACTTC.

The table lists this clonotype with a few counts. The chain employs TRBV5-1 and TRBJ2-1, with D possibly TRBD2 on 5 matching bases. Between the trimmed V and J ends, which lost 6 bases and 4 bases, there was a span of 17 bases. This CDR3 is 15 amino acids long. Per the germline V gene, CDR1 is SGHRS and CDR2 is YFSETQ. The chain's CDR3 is CASKNPEVAYNEQFF. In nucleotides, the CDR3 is TGCGCCAGCAAAAACCCGGAGGTCGCTTACAATGAGCAGTTCTTC.

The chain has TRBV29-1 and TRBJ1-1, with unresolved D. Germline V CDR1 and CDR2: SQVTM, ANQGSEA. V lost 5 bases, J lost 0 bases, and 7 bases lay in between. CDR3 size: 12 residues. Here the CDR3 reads CSVLPMNTEAFF. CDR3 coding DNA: TGCAGCGTTTTACCTATGAACACTGAAGCTTTCTTT. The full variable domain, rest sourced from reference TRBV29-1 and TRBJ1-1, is SAVISQKPSRDICQRGTSLTIQCQVDSQVTMMFWYRQQPGQSLTLIATANQGSEATYESGFVIDKFPISRPNLTFSTLTVSNMSPEDSSIYLCSVLPMNTEAFFGQGTRLTVV.

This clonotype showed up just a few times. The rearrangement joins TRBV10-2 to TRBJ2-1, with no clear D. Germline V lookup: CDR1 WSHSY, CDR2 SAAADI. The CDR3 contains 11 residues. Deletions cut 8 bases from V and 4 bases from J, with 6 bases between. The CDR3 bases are TGCGCCAGCGCCCAATACAATGAGCAGTTCTTC. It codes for CASAQYNEQFF.

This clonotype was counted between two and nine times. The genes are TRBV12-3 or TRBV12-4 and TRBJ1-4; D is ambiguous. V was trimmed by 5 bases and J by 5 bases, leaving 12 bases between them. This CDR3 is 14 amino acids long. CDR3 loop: CASSASVANEKLFF. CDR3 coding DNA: TGTGCCAGCAGTGCCAGCGTAGCCAATGAAAAACTGTTTTTT.